This TCR beta chain is drawn from a study of shared clonotypes between healthy human individuals. The protocol was immunoSEQ multiplex PCR, while the TCRdb copy is restricted to in-frame clones and leaves out a portion. The sample consists of about 1.9 million clones, around 93% of them appearing once. Naivety among CD8 cells was defined by CD45RO negativity and positive CCR7 selection, thereby excluding terminally differentiated effector memory CD45RA+ cells. This clone was counted a single time. The CDR3 totals 13 residues. Germline V gene lookup returns CDR1 SGHVS and CDR2 FQNEAQ. Deletions cut 0 bases from V and 8 bases from J, with 8 bases between.

The receptor's source is a man aged 18 to 30 in good health. Some clones in this sample may be carry-over from other donors' samples. The rearrangement links TRBV7-8 to TRBJ2-1; D possibly corresponds to TRBD1 (7 bases). Sequenced: naive CD8+ T cells from PBMCs. The DNA for the CDR3 is TGTGCCAGCAGCTTAGCCAGGGGGGATGAGCAGTTCTTC. Amino acids: CASSLARGDEQFF.